The present T cell receptor (beta chain) was sequenced within a study of shared clonotypes between healthy human individuals. About the study: Two women and three men aged 18 to 49 made up the donors.

Every subset's genomic DNA went evenly onto several immunoSEQ plates. Here immunoSEQ multiplex PCR was the method, and the copy in TCRdb shows in-frame clones only, minus some. The profile shows around 500,000 clones, roughly 80% of them singletons. CDR1 and CDR2 from the germline V gene are GTSNPN and SVGIG (reference sequence). The CDR3 covers 15 residues. The V and J ends lost 4 bases and 16 bases, in that order; junction bases with no gene match: 20. Findings and limits, study-wide: Read depth was anticipated to influence clonotype sharing among donors.

With regard to this clone: Its antigen is unknown.

The sample taken for sequencing was PBMCs. The receptor's source is a woman aged 40 to 49 in good health. Some clones in this sample may be carry-over from other donors' samples. This chain joins TRBV30 and TRBJ2-1; TRBD2 matches 9 bases. The CDR3 loop is CAWTSSGTSPKTEFF. The CDR3 DNA follows: TGTGCCTGGACATCGTCCGGGACTAGCCCAAAAACGGAATTCTTC.